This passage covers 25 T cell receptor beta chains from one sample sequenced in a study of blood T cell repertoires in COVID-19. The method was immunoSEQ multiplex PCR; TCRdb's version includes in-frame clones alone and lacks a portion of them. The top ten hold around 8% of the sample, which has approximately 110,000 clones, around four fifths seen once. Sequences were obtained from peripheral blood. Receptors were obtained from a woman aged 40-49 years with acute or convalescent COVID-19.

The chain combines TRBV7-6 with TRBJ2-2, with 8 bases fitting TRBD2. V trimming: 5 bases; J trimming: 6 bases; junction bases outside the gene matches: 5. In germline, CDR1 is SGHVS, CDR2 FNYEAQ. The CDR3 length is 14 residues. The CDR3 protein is CASSPSGGPGELFF. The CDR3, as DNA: TGTGCCAGCAGCCCGAGCGGGGGACCCGGGGAGCTGTTTTTT. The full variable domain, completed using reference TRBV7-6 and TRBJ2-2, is GAGVSQSPRYKVTKRGQDVALRCDPISGHVSLYWYRQALGQGPEFLTYFNYEAQQDKSGLPNDRFSAERPEGSISTLTIQRTEQRDSAMYRCASSPSGGPGELFFGEGSRLTVL.

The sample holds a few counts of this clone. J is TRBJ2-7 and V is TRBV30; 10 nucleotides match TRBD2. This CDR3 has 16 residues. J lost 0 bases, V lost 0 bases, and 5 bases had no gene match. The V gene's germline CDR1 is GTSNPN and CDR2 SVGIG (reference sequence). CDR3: CAWSVWSSGSSYEQYF. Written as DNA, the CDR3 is TGTGCCTGGAGTGTCTGGTCTAGCGGGAGCTCCTACGAGCAGTACTTC.

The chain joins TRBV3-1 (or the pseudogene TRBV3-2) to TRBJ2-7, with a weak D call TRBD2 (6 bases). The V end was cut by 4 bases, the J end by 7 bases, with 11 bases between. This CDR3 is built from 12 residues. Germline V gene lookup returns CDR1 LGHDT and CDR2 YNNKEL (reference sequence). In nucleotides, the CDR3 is TGTGCCAGCAGCCCCCTTGGAGGGGAGCAGTACTTC. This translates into CASSPLGGEQYF.

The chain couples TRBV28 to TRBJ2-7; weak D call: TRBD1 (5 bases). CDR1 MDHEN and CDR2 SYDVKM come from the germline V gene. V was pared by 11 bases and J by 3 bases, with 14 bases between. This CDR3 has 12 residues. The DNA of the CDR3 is TGTGCCTCAGGGAATTCGGTCTACGAGCAGTACTTC. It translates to CASGNSVYEQYF.

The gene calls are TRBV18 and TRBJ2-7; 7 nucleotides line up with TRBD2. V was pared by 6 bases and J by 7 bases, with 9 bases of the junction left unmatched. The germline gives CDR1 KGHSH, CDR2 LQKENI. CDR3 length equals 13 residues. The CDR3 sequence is CASSQRDGGEQYF. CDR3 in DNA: TGTGCCAGCTCTCAGCGGGACGGTGGTGAGCAGTACTTC.

The CDR3 loop is CASSQDSVNEKLFF. The CDR3 nucleotides are TGTGCCAGCAGCCAAGATTCGGTTAATGAAAAACTGTTTTTT. This chain connects TRBV14 to TRBJ1-4; no firm D call. The CDR3 totals 14 residues. Germline V gives CDR1 SGHDN, CDR2 FVKESK. Trimming cost V 0 bases and J 4 bases, with 6 bases left between them.

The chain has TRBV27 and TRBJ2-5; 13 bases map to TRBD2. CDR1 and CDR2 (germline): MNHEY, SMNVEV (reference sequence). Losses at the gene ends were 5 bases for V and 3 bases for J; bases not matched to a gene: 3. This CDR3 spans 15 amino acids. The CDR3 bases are TGTGCCAGCAGTCCAGGACTAGCGGGGGAAGAGACCCAGTACTTC. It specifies CASSPGLAGEETQYF.

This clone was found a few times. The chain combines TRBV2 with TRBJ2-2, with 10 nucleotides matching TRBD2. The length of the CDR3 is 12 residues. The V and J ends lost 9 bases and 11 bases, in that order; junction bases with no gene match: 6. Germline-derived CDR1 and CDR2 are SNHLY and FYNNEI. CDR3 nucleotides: TGTGCCAGTCGAGCGGGGGGGTTCGAGCTGTTTTTT. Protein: CASRAGGFELFF. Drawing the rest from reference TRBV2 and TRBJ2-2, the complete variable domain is EPEVTQTPSHQVTQMGQEVILRCVPISNHLYFYWYRQILGQKVEFLVSFYNNEISEKSEIFDDQFSVERPDGSNFTLKIRSTKLEDSAMYFCASRAGGFELFFGEGSRLTVL.

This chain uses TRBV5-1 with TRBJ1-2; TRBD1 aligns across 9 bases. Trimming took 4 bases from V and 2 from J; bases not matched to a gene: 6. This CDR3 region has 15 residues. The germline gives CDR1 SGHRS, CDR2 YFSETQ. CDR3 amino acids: CASSPWTGANYGYTF. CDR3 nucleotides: TGCGCCAGCAGCCCGTGGACAGGGGCCAACTATGGCTACACCTTC.

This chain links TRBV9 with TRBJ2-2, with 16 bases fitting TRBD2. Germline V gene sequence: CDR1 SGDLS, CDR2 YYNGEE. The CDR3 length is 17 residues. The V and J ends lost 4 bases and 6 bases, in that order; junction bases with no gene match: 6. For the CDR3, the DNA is TGTGCCAGCAGCCTCGGGACTAGCGGGGGGGCAGCCGGGGAGCTGTTTTTT. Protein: CASSLGTSGGAAGELFF.

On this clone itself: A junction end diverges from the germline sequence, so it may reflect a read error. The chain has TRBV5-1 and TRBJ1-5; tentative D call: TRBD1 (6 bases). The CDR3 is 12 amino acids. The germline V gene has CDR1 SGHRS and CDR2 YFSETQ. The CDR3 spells CASSLEGVELYF. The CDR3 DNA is TGCGCCAGCAGCTTGGAGGGGGTCGAGTTGTATTTT.

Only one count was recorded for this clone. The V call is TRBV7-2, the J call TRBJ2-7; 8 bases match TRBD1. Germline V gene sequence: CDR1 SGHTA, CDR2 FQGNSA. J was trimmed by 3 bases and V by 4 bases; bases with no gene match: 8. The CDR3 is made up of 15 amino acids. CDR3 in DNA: TGTGCCAGCAGCTCGGAAATAACAGGGGGCTACGAGCAGTACTTC. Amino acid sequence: CASSSEITGGYEQYF.

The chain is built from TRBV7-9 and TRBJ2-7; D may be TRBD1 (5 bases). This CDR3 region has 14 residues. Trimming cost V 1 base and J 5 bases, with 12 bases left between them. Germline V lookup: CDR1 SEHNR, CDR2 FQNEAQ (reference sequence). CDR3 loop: CASSLEGAPNEQYF. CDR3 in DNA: TGTGCCAGCAGCTTAGAAGGGGCCCCCAACGAGCAGTACTTC. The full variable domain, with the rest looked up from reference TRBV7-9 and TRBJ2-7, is DTGVSQNPRHKITKRGQNVTFRCDPISEHNRLYWYRQTLGQGPEFLTYFQNEAQLEKSRLLSDRFSAERPKGSFSTLEIQRTEQGDSAMYLCASSLEGAPNEQYFGPGTRLTVT.

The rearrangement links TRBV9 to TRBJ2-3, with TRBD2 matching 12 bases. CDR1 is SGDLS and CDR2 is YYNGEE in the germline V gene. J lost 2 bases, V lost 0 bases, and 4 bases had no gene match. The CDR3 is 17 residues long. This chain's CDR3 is CASSVVGLAGITDTQYF. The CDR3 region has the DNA TGTGCCAGCAGCGTAGTTGGACTAGCGGGGATCACAGATACGCAGTATTTT.

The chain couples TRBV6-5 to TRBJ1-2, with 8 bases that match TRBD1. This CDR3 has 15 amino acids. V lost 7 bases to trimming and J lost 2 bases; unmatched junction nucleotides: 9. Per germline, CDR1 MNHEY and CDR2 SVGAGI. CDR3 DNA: TGTGCCAGCATCAGGGAGTGGACAGGGAACTATGGCTACACCTTC. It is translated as CASIREWTGNYGYTF.

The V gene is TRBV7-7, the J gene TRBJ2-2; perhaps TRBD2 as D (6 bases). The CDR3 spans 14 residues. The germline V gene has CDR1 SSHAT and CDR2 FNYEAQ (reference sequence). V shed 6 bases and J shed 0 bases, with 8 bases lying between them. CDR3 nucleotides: TGTGCCAGCAGTGGGGGGTCGAACACCGGGGAGCTGTTTTTT. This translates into CASSGGSNTGELFF.

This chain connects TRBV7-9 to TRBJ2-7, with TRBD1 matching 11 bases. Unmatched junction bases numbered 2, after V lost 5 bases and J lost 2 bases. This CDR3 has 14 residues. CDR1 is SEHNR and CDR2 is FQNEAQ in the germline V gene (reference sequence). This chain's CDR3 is CASSLGQGAYEQYF. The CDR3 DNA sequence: TGTGCCAGCAGCCTGGGACAGGGGGCCTACGAGCAGTACTTC.

Here the CDR3 reads CASSATSTGFQPQHF. DNA for the CDR3: TGTGCCAGCAGTGCAACTTCTACAGGGTTTCAGCCCCAGCATTTT. The genes are TRBV6-2 or TRBV6-3 and TRBJ1-5; D is possibly TRBD1 (6 bases). CDR1 and CDR2 from the germline V gene are MNHEY and SVGEGT. This CDR3 spans 15 amino acids. V shed 5 bases and J shed 6 bases, with 17 bases lying between them.

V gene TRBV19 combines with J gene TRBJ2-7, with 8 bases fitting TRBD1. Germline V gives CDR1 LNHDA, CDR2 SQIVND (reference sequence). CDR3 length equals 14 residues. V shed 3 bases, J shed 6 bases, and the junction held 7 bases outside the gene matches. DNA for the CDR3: TGTGCCAGTAGTATTAGTTGGACAGGGCCCGAGCAGTACTTC. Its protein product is CASSISWTGPEQYF.

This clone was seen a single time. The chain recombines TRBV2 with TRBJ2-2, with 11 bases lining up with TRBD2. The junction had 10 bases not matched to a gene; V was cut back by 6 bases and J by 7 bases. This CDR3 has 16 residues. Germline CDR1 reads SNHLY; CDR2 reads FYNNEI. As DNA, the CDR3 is TGTGCCAGCAGGGATTGGACTAGCGGGTCCCACGGGGAGCTGTTTTTT. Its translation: CASRDWTSGSHGELFF.

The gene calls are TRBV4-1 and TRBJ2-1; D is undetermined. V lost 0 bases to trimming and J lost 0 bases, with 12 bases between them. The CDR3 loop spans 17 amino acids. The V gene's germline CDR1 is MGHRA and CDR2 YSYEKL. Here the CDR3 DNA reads TGCGCCAGCAGCCAAGATCCATCCTCGAGCTCCTACAATGAGCAGTTCTTC. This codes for CASSQDPSSSSYNEQFF.

The DNA of the CDR3 is TGTGCCAGCAGCTTAAGCACTCATACAGATACGCAGTATTTT. This codes for CASSLSTHTDTQYF. The rearrangement links TRBV7-3 to TRBJ2-3, with D unresolved. The CDR3 has 14 residues. Germline V CDR1 and CDR2: SGHTA, FQGTGA. V gave up 1 base and J gave up 3 bases, with 8 bases separating them.

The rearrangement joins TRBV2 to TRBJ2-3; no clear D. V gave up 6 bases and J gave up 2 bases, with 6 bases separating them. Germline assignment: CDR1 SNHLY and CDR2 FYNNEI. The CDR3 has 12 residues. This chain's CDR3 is CASRAHTDTQYF. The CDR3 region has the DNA TGTGCCAGCAGGGCCCACACAGATACGCAGTATTTT.

CDR3 loop: CASSGLQGEKETQYF. The CDR3 coding sequence is TGTGCCAGCAGCGGTCTCCAGGGCGAAAAAGAGACCCAGTACTTC. This chain uses TRBV9 with TRBJ2-5; D is perhaps TRBD1 (5 bases). Germline CDR1 reads SGDLS; CDR2 reads YYNGEE. Trimming took 3 bases from V and 3 from J, leaving 15 bases between them. The CDR3 spans 15 residues.

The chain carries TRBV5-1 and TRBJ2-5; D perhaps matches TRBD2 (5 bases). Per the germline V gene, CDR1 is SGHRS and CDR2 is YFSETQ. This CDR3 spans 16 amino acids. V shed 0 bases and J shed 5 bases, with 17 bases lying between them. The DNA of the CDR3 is TGCGCCAGCAGCTTGGCTCTTCCCGGGAACCGGGAGACCCAGTACTTC. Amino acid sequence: CASSLALPGNRETQYF.